This TCR beta chain was retrieved from a study of T-cell memory formation after mild COVID-19 (dated by TCRdb to about 2021). About the full investigation: Most TCR sequence clusters were specific to one of the two donors. The cohort comprised two young, previously healthy adult volunteers, one female and one male. In a couple of donors, T-cell clones that expanded and contracted after mild COVID-19 were tracked by sequencing TCRalpha and TCRbeta repertoires over time. General study outcomes and caveats: The study included only a couple of mild cases, and larger cohorts that include severe cases with pre-infection samples were judged to be necessary. Clones that contracted from day 15 to 85 showed balanced CD4/CD8 phenotypes, whereas a second wave of clones that expanded from day 15 to 37 leaned towards CD4+. Contracting CD4+ clones turned up mainly in the CM and EM memory subsets, whereas EMRA was where CD8+ clones were enriched. Whether the second-wave clones peaking on day 37 were SARS-CoV-2 specific was not confirmed. The detection of some responding clones in pre-infection memory suggests that pre-existing cross-reactive memory T cells joined the SARS-CoV-2 response.

TCRdb records Illumina NovaSeq 6000 as the sequencer. TCRalpha and TCRbeta cDNA libraries were constructed by 5'RACE with constant-segment primers, with sample barcodes and unique molecular identifiers being introduced. Trizol reagent was used to extract RNA from every sample. Libraries were amplified in two PCR steps, with a second sample barcode and Illumina TruSeq adapters added in the second step. Sequencing of libraries was performed on an Illumina NovaSeq with 2 x 150 bp paired-end reads. Per the source publication's procedure: The reads were demultiplexed and collapsed into UMI-guided consensus sequences using migec v1.2.7. Using mixcr v2.1.11, UMI consensuses were aligned to TRA and TRB V and J templates and then assembled into clonotypes. Clonotypes were classified as expanded or contracted when called significant by both edgeR and NoisET, with noise models trained on biological replicates. edgeR calls used a false discovery rate-adjusted p below 0.01 and a log2 fold-change threshold of 1. PCA with hierarchical clustering of max-normalized trajectories of the 1000 most abundant clonotypes was used as exploratory dynamics analysis. Each responding clone was given a CD4 or CD8 phenotype based on the CD4+ and CD8+ repertoires, which had been sequenced separately. The raw public data were reprocessed by TCRdb itself: fastp quality trimming at Q25, MiXCR clonotype calling, in-frame beta chains only. Each entry is one CDR3 protein sequence, shown with its most common DNA and genes. The V and J calls come from TCRdb's annotation, not from the publication. This sample comprises about 140,000 distinct CDR3 sequences, around 14% of them detected only once. The ten largest account for under 30% of the sample.

On this clonotype: Which antigen it targets is not known. Qualities for individual bases were not recorded, and no much larger clone is one base off.

Inclusive of the bounding cysteine and phenylalanine, the CDR3 is 16 residues long. Of the read, only the CDR3 DNA is kept; its 48 bases are in frame from base 1. CDR1 and CDR2 were assigned from the germline V gene as SGDLS and YYNGEE. The trim is 3 bases for V and 0 bases for J, with a gap of 13 bases between the germline ends. Ficoll-Paque density gradient centrifugation was used to isolate PBMCs. The chain couples TRBV9 to TRBJ1-3, with no D gene named confidently. The source is an adult woman who had mild COVID-19 (a few samples of this study predate the infection). The sample titles of this study are shuffled in the database, so cell type and time point are left out; the donor was told from shared clones. The sequencing sample was made of PBMCs or a T cell subset sorted from them (not recorded which). CDR3 region: CASSAGASHSGNTIYF. The nucleotides read TGTGCCAGCAGCGCCGGAGCCTCTCACTCTGGAAACACCATATATTTT.